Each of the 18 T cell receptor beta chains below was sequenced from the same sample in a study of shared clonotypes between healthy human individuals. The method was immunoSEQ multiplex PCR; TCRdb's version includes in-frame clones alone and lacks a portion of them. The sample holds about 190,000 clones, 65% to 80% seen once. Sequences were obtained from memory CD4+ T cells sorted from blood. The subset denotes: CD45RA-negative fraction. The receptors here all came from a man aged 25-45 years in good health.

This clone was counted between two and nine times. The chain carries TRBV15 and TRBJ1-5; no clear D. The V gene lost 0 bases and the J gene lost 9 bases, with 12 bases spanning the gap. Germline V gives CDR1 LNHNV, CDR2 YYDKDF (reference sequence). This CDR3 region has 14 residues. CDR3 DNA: TGTGCCACCAGCAGAGACAGGATACTAGGGCCCCAGCATTTT. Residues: CATSRDRILGPQHF.

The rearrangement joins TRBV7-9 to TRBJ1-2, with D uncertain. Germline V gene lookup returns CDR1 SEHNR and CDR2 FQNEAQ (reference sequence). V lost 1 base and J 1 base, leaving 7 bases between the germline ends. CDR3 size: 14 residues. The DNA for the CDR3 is TGTGCCAGCAGCTTAGAGACAAGTAACTATGGCTACACCTTC. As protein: CASSLETSNYGYTF.

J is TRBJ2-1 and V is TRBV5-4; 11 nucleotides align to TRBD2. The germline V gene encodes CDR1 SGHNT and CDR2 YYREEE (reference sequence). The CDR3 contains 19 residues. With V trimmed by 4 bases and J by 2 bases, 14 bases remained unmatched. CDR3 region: CASSQDLAGGGSTYNEQFF. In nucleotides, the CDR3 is TGTGCCAGCAGCCAAGATTTAGCGGGAGGGGGATCCACCTACAATGAGCAGTTCTTC.

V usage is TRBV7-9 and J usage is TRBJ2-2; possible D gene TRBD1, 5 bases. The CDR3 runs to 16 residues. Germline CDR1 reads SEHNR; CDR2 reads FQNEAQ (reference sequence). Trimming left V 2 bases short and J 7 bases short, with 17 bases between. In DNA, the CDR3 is TGTGCCAGCAGCTTATTTAGGCAGGACACGTTCGGGGAGCTGTTTTTT. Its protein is CASSLFRQDTFGELFF.

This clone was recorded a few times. The CDR3 loop is CASGSAANQPQHF. The CDR3 coding sequence is TGTGCCAGCGGTAGTGCAGCTAATCAGCCCCAGCATTTT. The V call is TRBV6-5, the J call TRBJ1-5; D not resolved. Deletions cut 8 bases from V and 4 bases from J, with 12 bases between. The CDR3 is made up of 13 amino acids. The germline V gene encodes CDR1 MNHEY and CDR2 SVGAGI.

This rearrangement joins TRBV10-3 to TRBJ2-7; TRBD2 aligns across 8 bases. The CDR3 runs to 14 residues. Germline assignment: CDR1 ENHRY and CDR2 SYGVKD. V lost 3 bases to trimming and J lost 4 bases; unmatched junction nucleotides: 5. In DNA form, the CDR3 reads TGTGCCATCAGTGATCAGCGGGAGTGGTACGAGCAGTACTTC. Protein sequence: CAISDQREWYEQYF.

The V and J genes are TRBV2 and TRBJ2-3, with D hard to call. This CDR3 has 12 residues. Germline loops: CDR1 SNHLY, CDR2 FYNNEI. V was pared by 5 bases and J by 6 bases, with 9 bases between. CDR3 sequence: CASSIVGDTQYF. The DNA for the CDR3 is TGTGCCAGCAGTATCGTGGGGGATACGCAGTATTTT.

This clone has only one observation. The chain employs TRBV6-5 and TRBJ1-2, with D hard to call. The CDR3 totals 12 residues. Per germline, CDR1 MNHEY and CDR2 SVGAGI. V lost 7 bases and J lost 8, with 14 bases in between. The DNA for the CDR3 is TGTGCCAGCACCCGAACCGCGTGGGGCTACACCTTC. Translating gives CASTRTAWGYTF.

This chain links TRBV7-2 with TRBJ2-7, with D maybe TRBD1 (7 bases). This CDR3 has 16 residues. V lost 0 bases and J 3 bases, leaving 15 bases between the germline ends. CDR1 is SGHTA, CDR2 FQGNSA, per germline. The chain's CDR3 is CASSLASRGAGYEQYF. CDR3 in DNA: TGTGCCAGCAGCTTAGCGAGCAGGGGGGCAGGCTACGAGCAGTACTTC. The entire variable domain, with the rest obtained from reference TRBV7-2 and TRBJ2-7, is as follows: GAGVSQSPSNKVTEKGKDVELRCDPISGHTALYWYRQSLGQGLEFLIYFQGNSAPDKSGLPSDRFSAERTGGSVSTLTIQRTQQEDSAVYLCASSLASRGAGYEQYFGPGTRLTVT.

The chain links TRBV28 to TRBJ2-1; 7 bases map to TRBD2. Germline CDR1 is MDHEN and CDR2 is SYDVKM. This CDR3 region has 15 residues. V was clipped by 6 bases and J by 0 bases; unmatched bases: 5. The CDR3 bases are TGTGCCAGCAGCAAATCGGGGGGCTCCTACAATGAGCAGTTCTTC. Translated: CASSKSGGSYNEQFF.

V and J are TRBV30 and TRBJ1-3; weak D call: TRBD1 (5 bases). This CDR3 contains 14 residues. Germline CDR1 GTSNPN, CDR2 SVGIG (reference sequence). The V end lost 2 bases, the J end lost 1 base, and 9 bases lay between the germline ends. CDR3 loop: CAWSRGGSGNTIYF. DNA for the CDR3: TGTGCCTGGAGTCGGGGGGGATCTGGAAACACCATATATTTT.

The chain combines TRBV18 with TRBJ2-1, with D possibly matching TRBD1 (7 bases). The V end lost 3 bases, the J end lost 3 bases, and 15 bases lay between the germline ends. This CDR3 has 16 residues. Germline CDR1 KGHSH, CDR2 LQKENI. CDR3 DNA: TGTGCCAGCTCACCTGACGGGGGACAGAACTACAATGAGCAGTTCTTC. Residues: CASSPDGGQNYNEQFF.

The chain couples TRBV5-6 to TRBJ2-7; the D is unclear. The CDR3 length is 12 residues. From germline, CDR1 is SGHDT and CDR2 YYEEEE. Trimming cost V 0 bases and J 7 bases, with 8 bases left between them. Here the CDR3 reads CASSLVAREQYF. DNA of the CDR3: TGTGCCAGCAGCTTGGTGGCTCGGGAGCAGTACTTC.

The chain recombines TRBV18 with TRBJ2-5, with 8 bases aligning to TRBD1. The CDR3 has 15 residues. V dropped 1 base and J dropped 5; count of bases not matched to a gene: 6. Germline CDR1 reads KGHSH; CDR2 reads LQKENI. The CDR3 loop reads CASSPLAGGTETQYF. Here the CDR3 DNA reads TGTGCCAGCTCACCACTGGCAGGGGGCACGGAGACCCAGTACTTC. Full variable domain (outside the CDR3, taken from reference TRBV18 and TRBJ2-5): NAGVMQNPRHLVRRRGQEARLRCSPMKGHSHVYWYRQLPEEGLKFMVYLQKENIIDESGMPKERFSAEFPKEGPSILRIQQVVRGDSAAYFCASSPLAGGTETQYFGPGTRLLVL.

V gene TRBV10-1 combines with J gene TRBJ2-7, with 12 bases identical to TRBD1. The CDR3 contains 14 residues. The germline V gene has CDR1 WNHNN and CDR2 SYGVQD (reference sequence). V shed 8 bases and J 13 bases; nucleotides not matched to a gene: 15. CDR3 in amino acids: CASPCSGTGGGCYF. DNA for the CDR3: TGCGCCAGCCCGTGCAGCGGGACAGGGGGCGGATGTTACTTC.

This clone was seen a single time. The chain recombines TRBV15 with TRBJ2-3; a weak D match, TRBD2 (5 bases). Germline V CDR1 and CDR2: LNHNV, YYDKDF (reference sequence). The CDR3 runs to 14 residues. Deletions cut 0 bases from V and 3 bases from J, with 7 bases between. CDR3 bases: TGTGCCACCAGCAGAGATGTAGCGACAGATACGCAGTATTTT. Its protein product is CATSRDVATDTQYF. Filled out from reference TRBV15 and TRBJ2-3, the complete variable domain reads DAMVIQNPRYQVTQFGKPVTLSCSQTLNHNVMYWYQQKSSQAPKLLFHYYDKDFNNEADTPDNFQSRRPNTSFCFLDIRSPGLGDTAMYLCATSRDVATDTQYFGPGTRLTVL.

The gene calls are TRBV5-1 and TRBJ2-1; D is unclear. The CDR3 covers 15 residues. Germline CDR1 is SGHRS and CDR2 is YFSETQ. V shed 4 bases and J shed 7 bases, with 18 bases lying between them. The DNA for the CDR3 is TGCGCCAGCAGCCCGAGACTGGGCGGCCCTAATGAGCAGTTCTTC. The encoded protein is CASSPRLGGPNEQFF. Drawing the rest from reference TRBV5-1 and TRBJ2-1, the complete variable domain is KAGVTQTPRYLIKTRGQQVTLSCSPISGHRSVSWYQQTPGQGLQFLFEYFSETQRNKGNFPGRFSGRQFSNSRSEMNVSTLELGDSALYLCASSPRLGGPNEQFFGPGTRLTVL.

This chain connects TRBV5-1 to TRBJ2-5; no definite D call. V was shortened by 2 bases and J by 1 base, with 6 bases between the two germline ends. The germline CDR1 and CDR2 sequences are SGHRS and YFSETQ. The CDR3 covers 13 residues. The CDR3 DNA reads TGCGCCAGCAGCTTAGGTGCCCAAGAGACCCAGTACTTC. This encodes CASSLGAQETQYF.